One T cell receptor beta chain is described in this entry. The data were taken from a study of OX40 agonist ivuxolimab in advanced cancers. About the study: All patients had ivuxolimab intravenously every 2 weeks at 0.01 to 10 mg/kg. Hepatocellular carcinoma, melanoma, renal cell or head and neck cancer affected the dose-escalation patients. It was permissible to have had prior anti-PD-1, anti-PD-L1 or anti-CTLA-4 therapy, and about 40% had some.

The protocol was immunoSEQ multiplex PCR, while the TCRdb copy is restricted to in-frame clones and leaves out a portion. The sample consists of some 41,000 clones, 70% to 90% of them appearing once. CDR3 size: 13 residues. Trimming left V 2 bases short and J 6 bases short, with 11 bases between. Germline V CDR1 and CDR2: SGHDN, FVKESK. The sequence came from an adult with an advanced solid tumor such as melanoma, head and neck, liver or kidney cancer. The material sequenced was CD4+ or CD8+ T cells sorted from blood, taken in a trial of the OX40 agonist ivuxolimab. The V call is TRBV14, the J call TRBJ2-7, with D uncertain. The CDR3 spells CASSQQRRSEQYF. The CDR3 bases are TGTGCCAGCAGCCAACAGCGTAGGTCCGAGCAGTACTTC.